The entry below describes one T cell receptor beta chain. The CDR3 spans 14 residues. J was trimmed by 0 bases and V by 3 bases; bases with no gene match: 4. Per the germline V gene, CDR1 is SQVTM and CDR2 is ANQGSEA. This sample is drawn from a study of blood T cell repertoires in COVID-19. Some clones are missing from TCRdb's copy, which holds only in-frame ones; the method was immunoSEQ multiplex PCR. Of approximately 250,000 clones listed, around 89% are singletons. The chain has TRBV29-1 and TRBJ1-2, with 7 positions matching TRBD1. Sequencing input: PBMCs or T cells enriched from blood (not recorded which). This receptor was taken from a woman between 35 and 50 years old with acute COVID-19. As DNA, the CDR3 is TGCAGCGTTGAGTCGACAGGGACTAACTATGGCTACACCTTC. Translation: CSVESTGTNYGYTF.